These 6 T cell receptor beta chains came from one sample sequenced in a study of T cells after posttransplantation cyclophosphamide. A marrow graft followed busulfan-fludarabine conditioning, with cyclophosphamide on days +3 and +4. TCRdb's table, derived via immunoSEQ multiplex PCR, lists solely in-frame clones and lacks some. This sample has fewer than 7,500 clones, with 1.5% to 2% found just once. This specimen consisted of PBMCs, obtained around 33 weeks after a stem cell transplant with posttransplant cyclophosphamide. All receptors come from a male patient aged 25 to 39 who received an allogeneic stem cell transplant from a related donor, was CMV-positive, and had no GVHD. Some T cells may have originated in the graft donor.

This clone was seen only a few times. The rearrangement joins TRBV4-2 to TRBJ1-2; 11 bases line up with TRBD1. Unmatched junction bases numbered 10, after V lost 2 bases and J lost 8 bases. Germline CDR1 reads LGHNA; CDR2 reads YNFKEQ. The CDR3 length is 16 residues. CDR3 sequence: CASSQTAGTGGSGYTF. The DNA of the CDR3 is TGTGCCAGCAGCCAAACCGCAGGGACAGGGGGTTCGGGCTACACCTTC.

The chain has TRBV30 and TRBJ2-5; maybe TRBD2 (6 bases). The CDR3 spans 11 residues. The V end lost 5 bases, the J end lost 5 bases, and 9 bases lay between the germline ends. The germline gives CDR1 GTSNPN, CDR2 SVGIG (reference sequence). The CDR3 DNA follows: TGTGCCTGGCTAGCGACGGAGACCCAGTACTTC. This codes for CAWLATETQYF.

This clone was counted only a few times. The chain is built from TRBV6-4 and TRBJ2-7; TRBD2 agrees at 7 bases. CDR1 and CDR2 from the germline V gene are MRHNA and SNTAGT. The CDR3 is 13 residues long. J gave up 5 bases and V 9 bases, and 10 bases lay outside the gene matches. The CDR3 coding sequence is TGTGCCAGTTGTAAGCGGGAAAAGGACGAGCAGTACTTC. Protein: CASCKREKDEQYF.

The rearrangement uses TRBV25-1 and TRBJ2-4, with D hard to call. CDR1 is MGHDK, CDR2 SYGVNS, per germline. This CDR3 is built from 14 residues. Trimming cost V 5 bases and J 8 bases, with 16 bases left between them. CDR3 residues: CASSTAVSPDIQYF. CDR3 nucleotides: TGTGCCAGCAGTACGGCGGTATCGCCGGACATTCAGTACTTC.

This clone was seen a few times. DNA of the CDR3: TGCAGCGTTCGTGGGACAGGGGAAATCGTTGCAGCTTTCTTT. Its protein product is CSVRGTGEIVAAFF. The chain carries TRBV29-1 and TRBJ1-1; TRBD1 matches at 10 bases. Germline CDR1 reads SQVTM; CDR2 reads ANQGSEA. V lost 5 bases and J lost 10; bases outside the gene matches: 13. The CDR3 is 14 residues long.

The chain joins TRBV7-3 to TRBJ2-1; D gene unclear. Germline-derived CDR1 and CDR2 are SGHTA and FQGTGA. This CDR3 comprises 15 residues. Trimming left V 5 bases short and J 0 bases short, with 11 bases between. CDR3 sequence reads: CASSPTASSYNEQFF. The CDR3, as DNA: TGTGCCAGCAGCCCTACCGCAAGCTCCTACAATGAGCAGTTCTTC. The full variable domain, in which reference TRBV7-3 and TRBJ2-1 provide the parts outside the CDR3, is GAGVSQTPSNKVTEKGKYVELRCDPISGHTALYWYRQSLGQGPEFLIYFQGTGAADDSGLPNDRFFAVRPEGSVSTLKIQRTERGDSAVYLCASSPTASSYNEQFFGPGTRLTVL.